The clone carrying this TCR beta chain occurred many times. Antigen specificity is unknown. Each CDR3 protein gets one entry after TCRdb re-called the 5' RACE reads with MiXCR. Of about 690,000 distinct CDR3 sequences listed, over 5% were seen once; the top ten hold roughly 2%. The data are from a study of identical twins. Trimming shortened V by 6 bases and J by 0 bases, and 17 bases separated the two germline ends. This CDR3 comprises 16 residues. Healthy Caucasians, and only they, were the donors. General study results and limits: Among monozygotic twins, out-of-frame TCR alpha sharing exceeded what models predicted.

The TCR comes from a young man in good health. Input material: naive T cells sorted from blood. The V call is TRBV12-3 or TRBV12-4, the J call TRBJ1-2; weak D call: TRBD1 (6 bases). CDR3 protein: CASRTGLGQPNYGYTF. For the CDR3, the DNA is TGTGCCAGCAGAACAGGACTAGGACAGCCTAACTATGGCTACACCTTC.